Following are 25 T cell receptor beta chains from one sample sequenced in a study of blood T cell repertoires in COVID-19. TCRdb's table, derived via immunoSEQ multiplex PCR, lists solely in-frame clones and lacks some. The data contain 150,000 or so clones, over 75% of them singletons. The sample taken for sequencing was PBMCs or T cells enriched from blood (not recorded which). These TCRs come from a human donor with acute COVID-19. The donor label of this sample is uncertain.

The chain is built from TRBV7-2 and TRBJ1-1; D is possibly TRBD1 (5 bases). Looked up from germline, CDR1 is SGHTA and CDR2 is FQGNSA. Deletions cut 5 bases from V and 11 bases from J, with 12 bases between. The CDR3 contains 11 residues. CDR3 region: CASSEDKAAFF. The CDR3 DNA sequence: TGTGCCAGCAGCGAGGACAAAGCGGCTTTCTTT.

This clone occurred a few times. This chain joins TRBV5-4 and TRBJ1-2; 7 bases map to TRBD1. CDR1 is SGHNT, CDR2 YYREEE, per germline (reference sequence). With 5 bases clipped from V and 8 bases from J, the junction kept 12 bases outside the gene matches. This CDR3 has 14 amino acids. The CDR3 bases are TGTGCCAGCAGATTAACAGGGGACCTAGAGGGCTACACCTTC. Its translation: CASRLTGDLEGYTF.

This clone was seen only once. This chain joins TRBV30 and TRBJ2-7; 9 bases agree with TRBD1. This CDR3 is 15 amino acids long. V shed 5 bases, J shed 0 bases, and the junction held 8 bases outside the gene matches. The germline V gene has CDR1 GTSNPN and CDR2 SVGIG (reference sequence). CDR3 sequence: CAWARGQGVSYEQYF. CDR3 DNA: TGTGCCTGGGCACGGGGACAGGGCGTCTCCTACGAGCAGTACTTC.

The CDR3 spells CASGGPESTDTQYF. CDR3 nucleotides: TGCGCCAGCGGGGGCCCGGAAAGCACAGATACGCAGTATTTT. The chain uses TRBV5-1 and TRBJ2-3; maybe TRBD1 (6 bases). Germline assignment: CDR1 SGHRS and CDR2 YFSETQ. The V end lost 7 bases, the J end lost 0 bases, and 12 bases lay between the germline ends. The CDR3 totals 14 residues.

The rearrangement uses TRBV4-1 and TRBJ2-5; TRBD2 matches at 12 bases. After removal of 3 bases from V and 4 bases from J, the junction contained 9 bases not matched to a gene. The V gene's germline CDR1 is MGHRA and CDR2 YSYEKL. This CDR3 has 17 amino acids. The CDR3 reads CASSHGGLAGGRETQYF. CDR3 bases: TGCGCCAGCAGCCATGGAGGGCTAGCGGGGGGGCGAGAGACCCAGTACTTC.

The chain links TRBV13 to TRBJ2-7; D gene ambiguous. Trimming shortened V by 2 bases and J by 3 bases, and 11 bases separated the two germline ends. The germline gives CDR1 PRHDT, CDR2 FYEKMQ (reference sequence). The CDR3 contains 14 residues. The DNA of the CDR3 is TGTGCCAGCAGCTTAAAAGAGCTTTACTACGAGCAGTACTTC. This gives the protein CASSLKELYYEQYF.

The gene calls are TRBV4-2 and TRBJ2-5, with 7 positions matching TRBD1. The CDR3 is 14 residues long. CDR1 and CDR2 (germline): LGHNA, YNFKEQ. The junction had 1 base not matched to a gene; V was cut back by 1 base and J by 2 bases. CDR3 sequence: CASSQGTGQETQYF. The CDR3 DNA reads as TGTGCCAGCAGCCAAGGGACAGGACAAGAGACCCAGTACTTC.

V is TRBV6-5 and J is TRBJ1-2; 7 nucleotides agree with TRBD1. V lost 2 bases to trimming and J lost 7 bases; unmatched junction nucleotides: 7. The CDR3 is made up of 14 amino acids. Germline V lookup: CDR1 MNHEY, CDR2 SVGAGI. Here the CDR3 DNA reads TGTGCCAGCAGTTACGCGGAACAGGGGTTTGGCTACACCTTC. Protein sequence: CASSYAEQGFGYTF.

The chain recombines TRBV7-6 with TRBJ2-5; 10 bases map to TRBD1. The germline gives CDR1 SGHVS, CDR2 FNYEAQ. V gave up 6 bases and J gave up 0 bases; unmatched junction bases: 4. The CDR3 loop spans 15 amino acids. The CDR3 nucleotides read TGTGCCAGCAGTTTGGGACAGGGGTACCAAGAGACCCAGTACTTC. Amino acid sequence: CASSLGQGYQETQYF.

The rearrangement joins TRBV29-1 to TRBJ2-4; D perhaps matches TRBD1 (5 bases). V lost 5 bases, J lost 0 bases, and 14 bases lay in between. Germline CDR1 reads SQVTM; CDR2 reads ANQGSEA. CDR3 length equals 15 residues. In DNA, the CDR3 is TGCAGCGTTCTCAGGGAATTAGGAGCCAAAAACATTCAGTACTTC. Translation gives CSVLRELGAKNIQYF.

V is TRBV12-5 and J is TRBJ2-2, with TRBD1 matching over 9 bases. The CDR3 is made up of 15 amino acids. Trimming removed 4 bases from V and 0 bases from J; junction bases left unmatched: 0. CDR1 and CDR2 from the germline V gene are LGHNT and FRNRAP. The CDR3 DNA reads as TGTGCTAGTGGTTGGACAGGGGCGAACACCGGGGAGCTGTTTTTT. Amino acids: CASGWTGANTGELFF.

CDR3 sequence (DNA): TGCGCCAGCAGCCCTAGCGGGGGGGCAATCGTAGACGAGCAGTACTTC. Its translation: CASSPSGGAIVDEQYF. The J gene is TRBJ2-7, the V gene TRBV5-1, with 12 bases fitting TRBD2. Trimming removed 4 bases from V and 5 bases from J; junction bases left unmatched: 10. The CDR3 is made up of 16 amino acids. Looked up from germline, CDR1 is SGHRS and CDR2 is YFSETQ.

The V and J genes are TRBV7-2 and TRBJ1-1; D is uncertain. Germline assignment: CDR1 SGHTA and CDR2 FQGNSA. Trimming took 5 bases from V and 3 from J, leaving 10 bases between them. The CDR3 runs to 13 residues. The CDR3 nucleotides read TGTGCCAGCAGCCAGACACTGGACACTGAAGCTTTCTTT. Its protein product is CASSQTLDTEAFF.

This clone occurred once. The chain links TRBV5-4 to TRBJ2-1; 8 positions match TRBD1. The CDR3 has 15 residues. J gave up 4 bases and V 0 bases, and 3 bases lay outside the gene matches. CDR1 and CDR2 (germline): SGHNT, YYREEE (reference sequence). CDR3 coding DNA: TGTGCCAGCAGCTTGGTGGACAGGGATTACAATGAGCAGTTCTTC. This encodes CASSLVDRDYNEQFF.

The chain has TRBV5-8 and TRBJ2-3, with 7 bases lining up with TRBD2. Germline V CDR1 and CDR2: SGHTS, YDEGEE. The V segment lost 7 bases and the J segment 6 bases; nucleotides outside the gene matches: 5. This CDR3 comprises 12 residues. This CDR3 is CASWGGEDTQYF. Written as DNA, the CDR3 is TGTGCCAGCTGGGGGGGGGAGGATACGCAGTATTTT.

A single count supports this clone. The chain carries TRBV4-2 and TRBJ1-1; unclear D gene. Germline assignment: CDR1 LGHNA and CDR2 YNFKEQ. Trimming pared 3 bases from V and 0 bases from J, leaving 2 bases between. This CDR3 spans 12 amino acids. The CDR3 spells CASSHMNTEAFF. The CDR3 region has the DNA TGTGCCAGCAGCCACATGAACACTGAAGCTTTCTTT.

The V gene is TRBV13, the J gene TRBJ1-2; D is unresolved. The V end lost 5 bases, the J end lost 8 bases, and 12 bases lay between the germline ends. The germline V gene has CDR1 PRHDT and CDR2 FYEKMQ (reference sequence). The CDR3 spans 12 residues. CDR3 residues: CASSPSGRGYTF. As DNA, the CDR3 is TGTGCCAGCAGCCCGAGCGGGCGAGGCTACACCTTC.

This chain links TRBV9 with TRBJ2-7; 10 bases are shared with TRBD2. Losses at the gene ends were 4 bases for V and 6 bases for J; bases not matched to a gene: 10. CDR1 is SGDLS and CDR2 is YYNGEE in the germline V gene. This CDR3 region has 15 residues. The CDR3 DNA sequence: TGTGCCAGCAGCCCAGCGGGGGGGCGGTTTATCGAGCAGTACTTC. It is translated as CASSPAGGRFIEQYF.

The CDR3 nucleotides are TGTGCTAGTGGTCCCTCCTCAGGGGGAGAGCAGTTCTTC. Its translation: CASGPSSGGEQFF. This chain connects TRBV12-5 to TRBJ2-1; 7 bases match TRBD1. The CDR3 covers 13 residues. The germline V gene has CDR1 LGHNT and CDR2 FRNRAP. Germline trimming cut 5 bases from V and 10 bases from J; bases unmatched to any gene: 8.

The chain carries TRBV14 and TRBJ2-3; TRBD1 matches at 8 bases. CDR1 is SGHDN, CDR2 FVKESK, per germline. This CDR3 has 16 amino acids. The V and J ends lost 4 bases and 4 bases, in that order; junction bases with no gene match: 10. CDR3 in DNA: TGTGCCAGCAGCCGTTATTCACAGGGGGTTCCAGATACGCAGTATTTT. This sequence encodes CASSRYSQGVPDTQYF.

This clone has only one observation. V and J are TRBV20-1 and TRBJ2-1; D is undetermined. Germline V gene sequence: CDR1 DFQATT, CDR2 SNEGSKA (reference sequence). The CDR3 contains 11 residues. The ends were cut back, 2 bases at V and 9 bases at J, with 8 bases in the middle. CDR3 protein: CSARLVIEQFF. CDR3 in DNA: TGCAGTGCTAGACTAGTTATTGAGCAGTTCTTC.

This clone was detected only once. The V call is TRBV29-1, the J call TRBJ2-3; unclear D gene. Germline V lookup: CDR1 SQVTM, CDR2 ANQGSEA. The V and J ends lost 1 base and 5 bases respectively, with 7 bases between them. This CDR3 has 12 amino acids. CDR3 in amino acids: CSVEAEVDTQYF. The CDR3 DNA follows: TGCAGCGTTGAAGCTGAGGTAGATACGCAGTATTTT.

The chain has TRBV5-5 and TRBJ2-7; D unclear. CDR1 is SGHKS, CDR2 YYEKEE, per germline (reference sequence). The CDR3 extends over 15 amino acids. V lost 0 bases, J lost 6 bases, and 16 bases lay in between. The CDR3 protein is CASSLAVGTAAEQYF. CDR3 coding DNA: TGTGCCAGCAGCTTGGCCGTCGGCACGGCGGCCGAGCAGTACTTC.

In DNA, the CDR3 is TGTGCCAGCAGCCGCTTTACAGGAGACACTGAAGCTTTCTTT. Amino acids: CASSRFTGDTEAFF. J is TRBJ1-1 and V is TRBV7-9; TRBD1 might be the D (5 bases). This CDR3 comprises 14 residues. Germline-derived CDR1 and CDR2 are SEHNR and FQNEAQ (reference sequence). Trimming shortened V by 5 bases and J by 3 bases, and 13 bases separated the two germline ends.

The chain couples TRBV5-6 to TRBJ2-7; the D gene is possibly TRBD2 (6 bases). Germline lookup yields CDR1 SGHDT and CDR2 YYEEEE. Trimming shortened V by 1 base and J by 0 bases, and 14 bases separated the two germline ends. The CDR3 is 16 amino acids. The CDR3 region is CASSLLASLSSYEQYF. In DNA form, the CDR3 reads TGTGCCAGCAGCTTGCTAGCGTCCTTGAGCTCCTACGAGCAGTACTTC.